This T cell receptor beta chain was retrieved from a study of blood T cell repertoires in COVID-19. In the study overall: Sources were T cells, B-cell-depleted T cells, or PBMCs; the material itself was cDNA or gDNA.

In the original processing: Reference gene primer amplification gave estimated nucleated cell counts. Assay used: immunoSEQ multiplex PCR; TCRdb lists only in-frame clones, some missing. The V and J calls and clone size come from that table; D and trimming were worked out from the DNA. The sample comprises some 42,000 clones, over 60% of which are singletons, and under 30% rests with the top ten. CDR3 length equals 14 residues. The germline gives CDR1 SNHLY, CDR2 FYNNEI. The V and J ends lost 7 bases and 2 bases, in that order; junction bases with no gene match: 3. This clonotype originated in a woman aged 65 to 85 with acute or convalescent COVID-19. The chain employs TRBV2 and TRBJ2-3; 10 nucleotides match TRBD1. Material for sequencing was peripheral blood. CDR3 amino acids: CASKTGGYTDTQYF. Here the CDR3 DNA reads TGTGCCAGCAAGACAGGGGGCTACACAGATACGCAGTATTTT.